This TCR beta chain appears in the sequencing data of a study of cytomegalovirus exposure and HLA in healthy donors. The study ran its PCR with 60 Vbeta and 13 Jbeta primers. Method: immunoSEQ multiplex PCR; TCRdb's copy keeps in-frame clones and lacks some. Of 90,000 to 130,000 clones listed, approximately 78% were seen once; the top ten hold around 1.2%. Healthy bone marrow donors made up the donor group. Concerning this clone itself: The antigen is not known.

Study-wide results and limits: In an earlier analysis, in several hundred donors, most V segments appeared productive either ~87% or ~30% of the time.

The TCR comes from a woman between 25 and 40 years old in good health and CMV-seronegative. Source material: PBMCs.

CDR3 protein: CASSDDPGGTDTQYF. DNA for the CDR3: TGTGCCAGCAGTGACGATCCGGGAGGCACAGATACGCAGTATTTT. The chain employs TRBV6-4 and TRBJ2-3; D perhaps matches TRBD2 (6 bases). V gave up 2 bases and J gave up 1 base, with 10 bases separating them. Per germline, CDR1 MRHNA and CDR2 SNTAGT. CDR3 length: 15 amino acids.